This passage covers 32 T cell receptor beta chains from one sample sequenced in a study of memory B cells and T cells in multiple sclerosis. TCRdb's table, derived via immunoSEQ multiplex PCR, lists solely in-frame clones and lacks some. Of 35,000 to 55,000 clones in the sample, over 75% were seen once. Their specific antigens are unknown. Separate sequencing covered autoproliferating (CFSE-dim) and non-proliferating (CFSE-high) T cells from stimulus-free culture. Replicate wells were pooled after more than 6 days of stimulus-free culture of under 5.5x10^7 CFSE-labeled PBMCs. Material: PBMCs from blood kept in culture. These receptor sequences come from a human donor with multiple sclerosis.

The genes are TRBV30 and TRBJ1-2, with TRBD1 matching over 9 bases. The CDR3 runs to 15 residues. Germline trimming cut 4 bases from V and 0 bases from J; bases unmatched to any gene: 6. Germline V lookup: CDR1 GTSNPN, CDR2 SVGIG (reference sequence). The CDR3 region has the DNA TGTGCCTGGAATCTACAGGGGGCATCTAACTATGGCTACACCTTC. It translates to CAWNLQGASNYGYTF.

The chain couples TRBV7-2 to TRBJ2-2; 8 bases map to TRBD2. The CDR3 is 14 residues long. The junction had 3 bases not matched to a gene; V was cut back by 5 bases and J by 4 bases. Germline CDR1 and CDR2: SGHTA and FQGNSA. The CDR3: CASSRGGITGELFF. CDR3 sequence (DNA): TGTGCCAGCAGCCGGGGGGGGATCACCGGGGAGCTGTTTTTT.

The chain couples TRBV4-1 to TRBJ2-7; 9 positions agree with TRBD1. With V trimmed by 5 bases and J by 3 bases, 8 bases remained unmatched. CDR1 is MGHRA and CDR2 is YSYEKL in the germline V gene. The CDR3 is 15 amino acids. CDR3 sequence: CASSKQDRGDYEQYF. CDR3 DNA sequence: TGCGCCAGCAGCAAACAAGACAGGGGGGACTACGAGCAGTACTTC.

The J gene is TRBJ2-1, the V gene TRBV3-1 (or the pseudogene TRBV3-2); D not certain. Germline V CDR1 and CDR2: LGHDT, YNNKEL (reference sequence). The CDR3 runs 8 residues. V gave up 9 bases and J gave up 12 bases, with 6 bases separating them. For the CDR3, the DNA is TGTGCCAGTACTCGGCAGTTCTTC. This codes for CASTRQFF.

The count of this clone is one. This chain joins TRBV2 and TRBJ1-6; TRBD1 matches 7 bases. The CDR3 is 14 residues long. Per germline, CDR1 SNHLY and CDR2 FYNNEI. Trimming at V came to 8 bases and at J to 9 bases, leaving 10 bases not matched to a gene. As DNA, the CDR3 is TGTGCCAGCCAGGGGGGGGACACCTCTTCACCCCTCCACTTT. Residues: CASQGGDTSSPLHF.

In this sample, this clone turned up a few times. The genes are TRBV6-5 and TRBJ1-2; D is unclear. Trimming stripped 7 bases from V and 8 bases from J, with 11 bases between. Germline CDR1 reads MNHEY; CDR2 reads SVGAGI. The CDR3 is 11 residues long. The CDR3 sequence is CASNSVGGYTF. The CDR3 region has the DNA TGTGCCAGCAACTCCGTCGGGGGCTACACCTTC.

V is TRBV4-1 and J is TRBJ1-5; 9 bases agree with TRBD1. Germline CDR1 MGHRA, CDR2 YSYEKL. The CDR3 spans 16 residues. The V and J ends lost 0 bases and 5 bases, in that order; junction bases with no gene match: 5. The CDR3 bases are TGCGCCAGCAGCCAAGATAAGGGGACAGGGTATCAGCCCCAGCATTTT. Its protein product is CASSQDKGTGYQPQHF.

The genes are TRBV5-1 and TRBJ2-1; the match to TRBD1 covers 9 bases. Germline CDR1 reads SGHRS; CDR2 reads YFSETQ. This CDR3 has 16 residues. The J segment lost 4 bases and the V segment lost 4 bases, leaving 9 bases of the junction unmatched. CDR3 protein: CASSAEGTGPYNEQFF. CDR3 coding DNA: TGCGCCAGCAGCGCGGAGGGGACAGGGCCTTACAATGAGCAGTTCTTC. Combining the CDR3 with reference TRBV5-1 and TRBJ2-1 gives the whole variable domain KAGVTQTPRYLIKTRGQQVTLSCSPISGHRSVSWYQQTPGQGLQFLFEYFSETQRNKGNFPGRFSGRQFSNSRSEMNVSTLELGDSALYLCASSAEGTGPYNEQFFGPGTRLTVL.

The rearrangement joins TRBV6-6 to TRBJ1-4; D gene unclear. CDR3 length: 13 amino acids. V gave up 7 bases and J gave up 8 bases, with 14 bases separating them. Germline lookup yields CDR1 MNHNY and CDR2 SVGAGI (reference sequence). CDR3: CASTNGPGEKLFF. Here the CDR3 DNA reads TGTGCCAGCACTAACGGGCCGGGGGAAAAACTGTTTTTT.

The V gene is TRBV7-2, the J gene TRBJ2-1, with 7 positions matching TRBD1. Germline values: CDR1 SGHTA, CDR2 FQGNSA. The length of the CDR3 is 15 residues. J gave up 5 bases and V 6 bases, and 10 bases lay outside the gene matches. The DNA of the CDR3 is TGTGCCAGCAGGCTCCGTCGGACAGGCGACAATGAGCAGTTCTTC. It yields the protein CASRLRRTGDNEQFF.

The chain has TRBV7-2 and TRBJ1-2; TRBD1 is a possible D gene (6 bases). This CDR3 spans 16 amino acids. The germline CDR1 and CDR2 sequences are SGHTA and FQGNSA. Trimming shortened V by 5 bases and J by 6 bases, and 22 bases separated the two germline ends. In nucleotides, the CDR3 is TGTGCCAGCAGCCTTAGCGGCAGGGGCCTTCTTAATGGCTACACCTTC. As protein: CASSLSGRGLLNGYTF.

The chain recombines TRBV2 with TRBJ1-1; D remains unclear. This CDR3 comprises 13 residues. Germline CDR1 reads SNHLY; CDR2 reads FYNNEI. Trimming shortened V by 8 bases and J by 2 bases, and 12 bases separated the two germline ends. The CDR3 here is CASLTEINTEAFF. CDR3 nucleotide sequence: TGTGCCAGCTTGACGGAGATTAACACTGAAGCTTTCTTT.

In regard to this clone: The junction differs from germline at one of its ends, possibly a read error. V is TRBV5-5 and J is TRBJ2-7; D unclear. The CDR3 length is 15 residues. Germline lookup yields CDR1 SGHKS and CDR2 YYEKEE (reference sequence). CDR3 in DNA: TGTACCAGCAGGTTGGCCGGCAGGCCTGCCTACGAGCAGTACTTC. Its translation: CTSRLAGRPAYEQYF.

The genes are TRBV19 and TRBJ1-2; perhaps TRBD1 as D (5 bases). CDR3 length: 14 amino acids. Germline assignment: CDR1 LNHDA and CDR2 SQIVND (reference sequence). The germline V and J ends were trimmed by 6 bases and 1 base, with 12 bases remaining between them. CDR3 sequence (DNA): TGTGCCAGTAGGAATCCAGACAGTAACTATGGCTACACCTTC. Translation: CASRNPDSNYGYTF.

V gene TRBV6-1 combines with J gene TRBJ1-5; TRBD1 is a possible D gene (6 bases). The CDR3 contains 15 residues. Trimming shortened V by 4 bases and J by 4 bases, and 14 bases separated the two germline ends. Germline lookup yields CDR1 MNHNS and CDR2 SASEGT. The CDR3 nucleotides read TGTGCCAGCAGTGTCACTTACCAGGGGAATCAGCCCCAGCATTTT. Translated, it gives CASSVTYQGNQPQHF.

The CDR3 sequence: CASSPSGLSSYEQYF. As DNA, the CDR3 is TGTGCCAGTAGTCCTAGCGGGTTGAGCTCCTACGAGCAGTACTTC. V and J are TRBV19 and TRBJ2-7; 8 bases are a match to TRBD2. V lost 5 bases and J lost 0; bases outside the gene matches: 6. This CDR3 has 15 amino acids. CDR1 LNHDA and CDR2 SQIVND come from the germline V gene (reference sequence).

The chain has TRBV7-3 and TRBJ1-1; 8 nucleotides agree with TRBD1. Germline trimming cut 5 bases from V and 5 bases from J; bases unmatched to any gene: 10. This CDR3 contains 15 residues. Germline V gene sequence: CDR1 SGHTA, CDR2 FQGTGA. The CDR3 spells CASSASQGAGTEAFF. The CDR3 DNA reads as TGTGCCAGCAGCGCATCCCAGGGGGCTGGGACTGAAGCTTTCTTT.

The chain couples TRBV7-9 to TRBJ2-2, with D uncertain. The CDR3 has 14 residues. CDR1 and CDR2 from the germline V gene are SEHNR and FQNEAQ (reference sequence). V was clipped by 3 bases and J by 0 bases, with 5 bases between them. The CDR3 here is CASSLVTNTGELFF. DNA for the CDR3: TGTGCCAGCAGCTTGGTTACGAACACCGGGGAGCTGTTTTTT.

This clone has only a few counts. The chain uses TRBV2 and TRBJ1-5; D not resolved. The V end was cut by 8 bases, the J end by 3 bases, with 11 bases between. The V gene's germline CDR1 is SNHLY and CDR2 FYNNEI. This CDR3 is built from 13 residues. The CDR3 nucleotides read TGTGCCAGCGGGAAGTGGGCCAATCAGCCCCAGCATTTT. Its protein product is CASGKWANQPQHF.

V usage is TRBV9 and J usage is TRBJ1-6, with D hard to call. This CDR3 spans 12 amino acids. Trimming shortened V by 4 bases and J by 14 bases, and 13 bases separated the two germline ends. Germline assignment: CDR1 SGDLS and CDR2 YYNGEE. The CDR3 loop reads CASSYDGRALHF. The CDR3 nucleotides read TGTGCCAGCAGCTATGACGGGCGGGCCCTCCACTTT.

The chain employs TRBV7-9 and TRBJ2-1, with D perhaps TRBD2 (5 bases). The germline V gene has CDR1 SEHNR and CDR2 FQNEAQ (reference sequence). V was clipped by 7 bases and J by 0 bases, with 10 bases between them. The CDR3 is 14 amino acids. The chain's CDR3 is CASNSGSSYNEQFF. For the CDR3, the DNA is TGTGCCAGCAACTCGGGGTCCTCCTACAATGAGCAGTTCTTC. Together with reference TRBV7-9 and TRBJ2-1, the CDR3 gives the full variable domain: DTGVSQNPRHKITKRGQNVTFRCDPISEHNRLYWYRQTLGQGPEFLTYFQNEAQLEKSRLLSDRFSAERPKGSFSTLEIQRTEQGDSAMYLCASNSGSSYNEQFFGPGTRLTVL.

This sequence joins TRBV7-3 and TRBJ1-2; D gene unclear. CDR3 size: 13 residues. Germline V gene data show CDR1 as SGHTA and CDR2 as FQGTGA. The ends were cut back, 1 base at V and 3 bases at J, with 6 bases in the middle. The CDR3 loop is CASSLNGYYGYTF. DNA for the CDR3: TGTGCCAGCAGCTTAAATGGGTACTATGGCTACACCTTC.

V usage is TRBV29-1 and J usage is TRBJ2-5; tentative D call: TRBD1 (6 bases). Trimming cost V 5 bases and J 3 bases, with 16 bases left between them. The germline V gene has CDR1 SQVTM and CDR2 ANQGSEA. This CDR3 contains 14 residues. CDR3 residues: CSVLPPGHKETQYF. The CDR3 region has the DNA TGCAGCGTTCTTCCTCCGGGACACAAAGAGACCCAGTACTTC.

The genes are TRBV7-8 and TRBJ2-2; D might be TRBD2 (6 bases). Between the trimmed V and J ends, which lost 2 bases and 7 bases, there was a span of 14 bases. Germline V CDR1 and CDR2: SGHVS, FQNEAQ. This CDR3 contains 15 residues. CDR3 DNA sequence: TGTGCCAGCAGCTTAACGGGCGGGGTTATCGGGGAGCTGTTTTTT. Translation: CASSLTGGVIGELFF.

V gene TRBV5-6 combines with J gene TRBJ1-1, with TRBD1 matching 7 bases. Germline-derived CDR1 and CDR2 are SGHDT and YYEEEE. Unmatched junction bases numbered 12, after V lost 4 bases and J lost 3 bases. The CDR3 runs 16 residues. The CDR3 DNA sequence: TGTGCCAGCAGCCCCCGACAGGGTGCTTTGTACACTGAAGCTTTCTTT. It codes for CASSPRQGALYTEAFF.

The count of this clone is one. The rearrangement joins TRBV7-2 to TRBJ2-2; the D gene is possibly TRBD1 (6 bases). Trimming shortened V by 5 bases and J by 2 bases, and 12 bases separated the two germline ends. The CDR3 covers 15 residues. Germline values: CDR1 SGHTA, CDR2 FQGNSA. The CDR3 reads CASSGRTANTGELFF. CDR3 coding DNA: TGTGCCAGCAGCGGGCGGACAGCCAACACCGGGGAGCTGTTTTTT.

The chain recombines TRBV19 with TRBJ1-2; 7 positions agree with TRBD1. Germline values: CDR1 LNHDA, CDR2 SQIVND (reference sequence). This CDR3 comprises 16 residues. J gave up 4 bases and V 7 bases, and 15 bases lay outside the gene matches. The CDR3 DNA is TGTGCCAGTACCGAGGTGGGTTATCGGGACAGCTATGGCTACACCTTC. Amino acid sequence: CASTEVGYRDSYGYTF.

This chain links TRBV11-2 with TRBJ1-1, with D possibly matching TRBD1 (5 bases). This CDR3 is 13 amino acids long. Germline values: CDR1 SGHAT, CDR2 FQNNGV. V lost 4 bases and J lost 3, with 9 bases in between. The CDR3 DNA follows: TGTGCCAGCAGCTCCGGGGGGTACACTGAAGCTTTCTTT. Protein: CASSSGGYTEAFF.

The count of this clone is one. This chain joins TRBV11-2 and TRBJ2-4; the D is unclear. The CDR3 length is 15 residues. Looked up from germline, CDR1 is SGHAT and CDR2 is FQNNGV. Trimming took off 6 bases at V and 8 bases at J, with 20 bases between the two ends. CDR3 coding DNA: TGTGCCAGCAGACCCCCGGGCTCCGCAGATGACATTCAGTACTTC. As protein: CASRPPGSADDIQYF.

The rearrangement joins TRBV19 to TRBJ2-2; D is ambiguous. Trimming stripped 5 bases from V and 9 bases from J, with 13 bases between. The CDR3 sequence is 13 residues long. Germline CDR1 and CDR2: LNHDA and SQIVND (reference sequence). The CDR3 region is CASSVASSWELFF. The CDR3 DNA reads as TGTGCCAGTAGTGTAGCATCTTCGTGGGAGCTGTTTTTT.

The V call is TRBV9, the J call TRBJ1-1; a weak D match, TRBD1 (5 bases). V was cut by 2 bases and J by 1 base, with 15 bases left in between. The CDR3 covers 16 residues. The germline V gene has CDR1 SGDLS and CDR2 YYNGEE. This CDR3 reads CASSVGLQRGNTEAFF. The CDR3, as DNA: TGTGCCAGCAGCGTTGGCCTTCAGAGGGGGAACACTGAAGCTTTCTTT. Full variable domain (missing parts from reference TRBV9 and TRBJ1-1): DSGVTQTPKHLITATGQRVTLRCSPRSGDLSVYWYQQSLDQGLQFLIQYYNGEERAKGNILERFSAQQFPDLHSELNLSSLELGDSALYFCASSVGLQRGNTEAFFGQGTRLTVV.

The chain employs TRBV21-1 and TRBJ1-1. TRBV21-1 is annotated as a pseudogene. The CDR3 runs to 18 residues. The CDR3 loop reads CASSKGGPRKGLVTEAFF. CDR3 coding DNA: TGTGCCAGCAGCAAGGGGGGGCCGAGAAAAGGATTAGTCACTGAAGCTTTCTTT.